The source of this T cell receptor (beta chain) is a study of T cell responses to AZD1222 COVID-19 vaccine. Findings and limits, study-wide: Clonal diversity was possibly underestimated; the donors were predominantly white British and more often female. Repertoire sampling occurred only after the peak T cell response. Targets within unmutated variant regions were reportedly found for nearly half of spike-specific TCRs.

Sequenced by immunoSEQ multiplex PCR; TCRdb stores in-frame clones only, minus some. Here the sample spans 170,000 or so clones, 90% to 95% being singletons. As to this clone: Its target is unknown.

Germline values: CDR1 SGHAT, CDR2 FQNNGV. The CDR3 runs 16 residues. Trimming shortened V by 5 bases and J by 2 bases, and 18 bases separated the two germline ends. The sample here was peripheral blood, taken 28 days after the second dose of the MenACWY control vaccine. The TCR originated in an adult who received the MenACWY meningococcal vaccine as a control. The rearrangement joins TRBV11-2 to TRBJ2-5, with D possibly TRBD1 on 5 matching bases. CDR3 amino acids: CASSNIRVGQQETQYF. The DNA of the CDR3 is TGTGCCAGCAGCAATATTCGGGTGGGGCAGCAAGAGACCCAGTACTTC. Variable domain in full (rest from reference TRBV11-2 and TRBJ2-5): EAGVAQSPRYKIIEKRQSVAFWCNPISGHATLYWYQQILGQGPKLLIQFQNNGVVDDSQLPKDRFSAERLKGVDSTLKIQPAKLEDSAVYLCASSNIRVGQQETQYFGPGTRLLVL.